Described below is a single T cell receptor (beta chain) sequence and its context. Its antigen is not identified. Produced via immunoSEQ multiplex PCR; TCRdb's table is partial and in-frame only. Altogether fewer than 200,000 clones are present, around 90% being singletons, with the ten largest covering roughly 4.3%. The junction had 1 base not matched to a gene; V was cut back by 3 bases and J by 3 bases. The CDR3 is 14 amino acids. CDR1 LNHNV and CDR2 YYDKDF come from the germline V gene (reference sequence). This entry is derived from a study of T cell responses to AZD1222 COVID-19 vaccine. Notes on the study in general: Only 5 or 6 people who got AZD1222 tested seropositive at baseline.

The sequenced sample was peripheral blood, obtained on day 0 of MenACWY control vaccination. The rearrangement links TRBV15 to TRBJ2-7, with 11 bases identical to TRBD1. This clonotype was sampled from an adult in good health. The CDR3 DNA reads TGTGCCACCAGCAGGGACAGGGGGCTCTACGAGCAGTACTTC. Residues: CATSRDRGLYEQYF.